Listed below are T cell receptor beta chains from one sample, sequenced in a study of cytomegalovirus exposure and HLA in healthy donors. Profiling relied on immunoSEQ multiplex PCR, and the TCRdb table lists in-frame clones only, not all of them. The table includes roughly 90,000 clones, roughly 83% detected once. Specimen: PBMCs. These receptor sequences come from a man aged 18 to 30 in good health and CMV-seronegative. Each CDR3 is given with its conserved first and last residue. D genes are given only for firm matches. Clone size is not always given. Where it is, it says once, few, many or a class for expanded clones.

clone size: NA; J gene: TRBJ1-2; D gene: TRBD1; V gene: TRBV28; CDR3 DNA: TGTGCCAGCAGTTTCGCGGGACAGCCGGCTAACTATGGCTACACCTTC; CDR3 protein: CASSFAGQPANYGYTF
clone size: NA; J gene: TRBJ1-2; D gene: NA; V gene: TRBV6-5; CDR3 DNA: TGTGCCAGCAGGCAGGGCGTCGGCTACACCTTC; CDR3 protein: CASRQGVGYTF
clone size: NA; J gene: TRBJ1-1; D gene: NA; V gene: TRBV6-5; CDR3 DNA: TGTGCCAGCACTCCCGCTTTGAGCACTGAAGCTTTCTTT; CDR3 protein: CASTPALSTEAFF
clone size: NA; J gene: TRBJ2-7; D gene: NA; V gene: TRBV4-2; CDR3 DNA: TGTGCCAGCAGCCACGAACATACCGGACTAACCAATTACGAGCAGTACTTC; CDR3 protein: CASSHEHTGLTNYEQYF
clone size: NA; J gene: TRBJ2-7; D gene: TRBD2; V gene: TRBV4-1; CDR3 DNA: TGCGCCAGCAGCCCCCCGGGACTAGCGCATTACGAGCAGTACTTC; CDR3 protein: CASSPPGLAHYEQYF
clone size: NA; J gene: TRBJ1-1; D gene: TRBD1; V gene: TRBV5-4; CDR3 DNA: TGTGCCAGCAGCTCGGGACAGGGCACTGAAGCTTTCTTT; CDR3 protein: CASSSGQGTEAFF
clone size: NA; J gene: TRBJ2-5; D gene: NA; V gene: TRBV30; CDR3 DNA: TGTGCCTGGAGCATAGAGACCCAGTACTTC; CDR3 protein: CAWSIETQYF
clone size: NA; J gene: TRBJ2-1; D gene: NA; V gene: TRBV30; CDR3 DNA: TGTGCCTGGGATCTCGTAGCCGGGAATGAGCAGTTCTTC; CDR3 protein: CAWDLVAGNEQFF
clone size: NA; J gene: TRBJ1-1; D gene: NA; V gene: TRBV19; CDR3 DNA: TGTGCCAGTAGCCTGAATACATGGCCTGAAGCTTTCTTT; CDR3 protein: CASSLNTWPEAFF
clone size: NA; J gene: TRBJ2-1; D gene: NA; V gene: TRBV28; CDR3 DNA: TGTGCCAACCCTAACAGGGTCTACAATGAGCAGTTCTTC; CDR3 protein: CANPNRVYNEQFF
clone size: few; J gene: TRBJ1-4; D gene: NA; V gene: TRBV11-1; CDR3 DNA: TGTGCCAGCAGCCGGGACATCAATGAAAAACTGTTTTTT; CDR3 protein: CASSRDINEKLFF
clone size: few; J gene: TRBJ1-2; D gene: NA; V gene: TRBV6-6; CDR3 DNA: TGTGCCAGCAGTTACATCGACAGAGGTTCCAACTATGGCTACACCTTC; CDR3 protein: CASSYIDRGSNYGYTF
clone size: NA; J gene: TRBJ1-6; D gene: TRBD1; V gene: TRBV5-1; CDR3 DNA: TGCGCCAGCAGCTCCCGGGACAGTAATTCACCCCTCCACTTT; CDR3 protein: CASSSRDSNSPLHF
clone size: NA; J gene: TRBJ2-7; D gene: TRBD1; V gene: TRBV2; CDR3 DNA: TGTGCCAGCAGGGACAGGGGGCAAAAAGTCGCCTACGAGCAGTACTTC; CDR3 protein: CASRDRGQKVAYEQYF
clone size: NA; J gene: TRBJ1-1; D gene: TRBD1; V gene: TRBV15; CDR3 DNA: TGTGCCACCAGCACCGGGACAGATTATGAAGCTTTCTTT; CDR3 protein: CATSTGTDYEAFF
clone size: NA; J gene: TRBJ2-2; D gene: NA; V gene: TRBV6-6; CDR3 DNA: TGTGCCAGCAGTAGAAAGACTAGGTCGAACACCGGGGAGCTGTTTTTT; CDR3 protein: CASSRKTRSNTGELFF
clone size: NA; J gene: TRBJ2-7; D gene: TRBD2; V gene: TRBV5-1; CDR3 DNA: TGCGCCAGCAGCCCCGGGGGGACGGCCTTCGTCTTGTACTTC; CDR3 protein: CASSPGGTAFVLYF
clone size: few; J gene: TRBJ2-1; D gene: NA; V gene: TRBV6-1; CDR3 DNA: TGTGCCAGCATCGAGAACGCATACAATGAGCAGTTCTTC; CDR3 protein: CASIENAYNEQFF
clone size: NA; J gene: TRBJ1-1; D gene: NA; V gene: TRBV6-5; CDR3 DNA: TGTGCCAGCAGGGCCGGGGGTGAAGCTTTCTTT; CDR3 protein: CASRAGGEAFF
clone size: NA; J gene: TRBJ2-7; D gene: TRBD2; V gene: TRBV30; CDR3 DNA: TGTGCCTGGAGGCCGGGACTAGCGGGTTTTGGGATCCTCTCCTACGAGCAGTACTTC; CDR3 protein: CAWRPGLAGFGILSYEQYF
clone size: NA; J gene: TRBJ1-1; D gene: NA; V gene: TRBV5-5; CDR3 DNA: TGTGCCAGCAGCTTGGCCCGTCCGTCCGAAGCTTTCTTT; CDR3 protein: CASSLARPSEAFF
clone size: NA; J gene: TRBJ2-7; D gene: TRBD2; V gene: TRBV6-5; CDR3 DNA: TGTGCCAGCAGTTACCTAGCGGGAGGAGGCTACGAGCAGTACTTC; CDR3 protein: CASSYLAGGGYEQYF
clone size: few; J gene: TRBJ2-4; D gene: NA; V gene: TRBV6-5; CDR3 DNA: TGTGCCAGCAGCCCAGGGGTCGGCATTCAGTACTTC; CDR3 protein: CASSPGVGIQYF
clone size: NA; J gene: TRBJ1-2; D gene: NA; V gene: TRBV4-1; CDR3 DNA: TGCGCCAGCAGCCAGAAACAGAGTTATGGCTACACCTTC; CDR3 protein: CASSQKQSYGYTF
clone size: NA; J gene: TRBJ1-2; D gene: TRBD1; V gene: TRBV9; CDR3 DNA: TGTGCCACCAGCCGACAGGGGAGCGGCTACACCTTC; CDR3 protein: CATSRQGSGYTF
clone size: NA; J gene: TRBJ1-1; D gene: NA; V gene: TRBV5-1; CDR3 DNA: TGCGCCAGCAGCTTGACCTTAGCGACAGGCGGGAACACTGAAGCTTTCTTT; CDR3 protein: CASSLTLATGGNTEAFF
clone size: NA; J gene: TRBJ1-5; D gene: NA; V gene: TRBV27; CDR3 DNA: TGTGCCAGCAGTGGGGGGGGTTTCAGTCGACCCCAGCATTTT; CDR3 protein: CASSGGGFSRPQHF
clone size: NA; J gene: TRBJ2-5; D gene: TRBD2; V gene: TRBV11-2; CDR3 DNA: TGTGCCAGCAGCTTGGGGCTAGCGGGAGGGCCGAAGACCCAGTACTTC; CDR3 protein: CASSLGLAGGPKTQYF
clone size: NA; J gene: TRBJ1-6; D gene: TRBD1; V gene: TRBV6-6; CDR3 DNA: TGTGCCAGCAGAGACAGGGAATATAATTCACCCCTCCACTTT; CDR3 protein: CASRDREYNSPLHF
clone size: NA; J gene: TRBJ2-1; D gene: NA; V gene: TRBV28; CDR3 DNA: TGTGCCAGCAGTTTTGGCCTAGCGAATGAGCAGTTCTTC; CDR3 protein: CASSFGLANEQFF
clone size: NA; J gene: TRBJ2-3; D gene: NA; V gene: TRBV27; CDR3 DNA: TGTGCCAGCAGCAGGTCCCCAGATACGCAGTATTTT; CDR3 protein: CASSRSPDTQYF
clone size: NA; J gene: TRBJ1-1; D gene: NA; V gene: TRBV4-1; CDR3 DNA: TGCGCCAGCCGGGGTAACACTGAAGCTTTCTTT; CDR3 protein: CASRGNTEAFF
clone size: NA; J gene: TRBJ1-5; D gene: NA; V gene: TRBV9; CDR3 DNA: TGTGCCAGCAGCGTCGGGGGGGGCAATCAGCCCCAGCATTTT; CDR3 protein: CASSVGGGNQPQHF
clone size: NA; J gene: TRBJ1-6; D gene: NA; V gene: TRBV5-3; CDR3 DNA: TGTGCCAGAACCCCGAGGGCGGGCTCCTATAATTCACCCCTCCACTTT; CDR3 protein: CARTPRAGSYNSPLHF
clone size: NA; J gene: TRBJ2-7; D gene: NA; V gene: TRBV6-5; CDR3 DNA: TGTGCCAGCAGTCACAGGGCTTTCGGCCCCGAGCAGTACTTC; CDR3 protein: CASSHRAFGPEQYF
clone size: few; J gene: TRBJ2-7; D gene: TRBD2; V gene: TRBV6-1; CDR3 DNA: TGTTGCTCAGGAGGGCCGGGACTAGCGGTCTACGAGCAGTACTTC; CDR3 protein: CCSGGPGLAVYEQYF
clone size: NA; J gene: TRBJ1-2; D gene: NA; V gene: TRBV28; CDR3 DNA: TGTGCCAGCAGTGGGCGGGGGCTGGGTAACTATGGCTACACCTTC; CDR3 protein: CASSGRGLGNYGYTF
clone size: few; J gene: TRBJ2-3; D gene: TRBD2; V gene: TRBV7-3; CDR3 DNA: TGTGCCAGCAGCTTGGGCGGGAGGGAATATACGCAGTATTTT; CDR3 protein: CASSLGGREYTQYF
clone size: NA; J gene: TRBJ2-1; D gene: NA; V gene: TRBV30; CDR3 DNA: TGTGCCTGTCGTGACTATAGCGGCCGTAACTCCTACAATGAGCAGTTCTTC; CDR3 protein: CACRDYSGRNSYNEQFF
clone size: NA; J gene: TRBJ1-4; D gene: TRBD1; V gene: TRBV6-5; CDR3 DNA: TGTGCCAGCAGTCGGGGACAGGTCCGAGGTGAAAAACTGTTTTTT; CDR3 protein: CASSRGQVRGEKLFF
clone size: NA; J gene: TRBJ2-5; D gene: TRBD2; V gene: TRBV11-2; CDR3 DNA: TGTGCCAGCAGCAAGGGAGGCGGGAGGGCCCTAGAGACCCAGTACTTC; CDR3 protein: CASSKGGGRALETQYF
clone size: NA; J gene: TRBJ2-7; D gene: NA; V gene: TRBV28; CDR3 DNA: TGTGCCAGCAGTTTACAGGGCTCAACGTACTTC; CDR3 protein: CASSLQGSTYF
clone size: NA; J gene: TRBJ2-5; D gene: TRBD2; V gene: TRBV6-5; CDR3 DNA: TGTGCCAGCAGTTGGCTAGCGGAGCAACTGAAAGAGACCCAGTACTTC; CDR3 protein: CASSWLAEQLKETQYF
clone size: NA; J gene: TRBJ2-1; D gene: NA; V gene: TRBV6-5; CDR3 DNA: TGTGCCAGCAGCCAAAGTACGACAGGCGACGAGCAGTTCTTC; CDR3 protein: CASSQSTTGDEQFF
clone size: NA; J gene: TRBJ2-7; D gene: NA; V gene: TRBV6-5; CDR3 DNA: TGTGCCAGCAGTTACTCGAGCGGATTCTCCTACGAGCAGTACTTC; CDR3 protein: CASSYSSGFSYEQYF
clone size: NA; J gene: TRBJ1-2; D gene: TRBD1; V gene: TRBV6-5; CDR3 DNA: TGTGCCAGCAGACTGGCCAGGGGGCACTATGGCTACACCTTC; CDR3 protein: CASRLARGHYGYTF
clone size: NA; J gene: TRBJ2-7; D gene: NA; V gene: TRBV4-3; CDR3 DNA: TGCGCCAGCAGCCAAGCACTGTACTACGAGCAGTACTTC; CDR3 protein: CASSQALYYEQYF
clone size: once; J gene: TRBJ2-7; D gene: TRBD1; V gene: TRBV11-2; CDR3 DNA: TGTGCCAGCAGCTCCCGGGACAGGGGTTACGAGCAGTACTTC; CDR3 protein: CASSSRDRGYEQYF
clone size: NA; J gene: TRBJ1-5; D gene: TRBD1; V gene: TRBV2; CDR3 DNA: TGTGCCAGCAGTGGATACAGGGGGGGATCGCACAATCAGCCCCAGCATTTT; CDR3 protein: CASSGYRGGSHNQPQHF
clone size: NA; J gene: TRBJ2-6; D gene: TRBD2; V gene: TRBV5-8; CDR3 DNA: TGTGCCAGCAGCCCGTACGCGGGGGGTGGGGCCAACGTCCTGACTTTC; CDR3 protein: CASSPYAGGGANVLTF
clone size: once; J gene: TRBJ2-7; D gene: NA; V gene: TRBV9; CDR3 DNA: TGTGCCAGCAGCGTAGCCCCGGCGGACAGCTTTGCCTACGAGCAGTACTTC; CDR3 protein: CASSVAPADSFAYEQYF